This T cell receptor (beta chain) was sequenced for a study of T-cell reconstitution after alpha-beta-depleted transplantation in children. For TCRbeta, the library was prepared with unique molecular identifiers. Via MiXCR, TCRdb re-called the PCR reads, giving one row per CDR3 protein. Here the sample spans approximately 390,000 distinct CDR3 sequences, 11% being singletons. This clonotype appeared a few times. Material: PBMCs from the stem cell graft donor, obtained from the stem cell graft. The origin of this receptor is a human donor who donated a stem cell graft to a child with acute myeloid leukemia.

The CDR3 here is CSADRDTGELFF. DNA of the CDR3: TGCAGCGCGGACAGGGACACCGGGGAGCTGTTTTTT. The rearrangement joins TRBV29-1 to TRBJ2-2; 8 bases fit TRBD1. The CDR3 is 12 amino acids. Germline CDR1 reads SQVTM; CDR2 reads ANQGSEA. The trim removed 7 bases at V and 3 bases at J, leaving 1 base unmatched.